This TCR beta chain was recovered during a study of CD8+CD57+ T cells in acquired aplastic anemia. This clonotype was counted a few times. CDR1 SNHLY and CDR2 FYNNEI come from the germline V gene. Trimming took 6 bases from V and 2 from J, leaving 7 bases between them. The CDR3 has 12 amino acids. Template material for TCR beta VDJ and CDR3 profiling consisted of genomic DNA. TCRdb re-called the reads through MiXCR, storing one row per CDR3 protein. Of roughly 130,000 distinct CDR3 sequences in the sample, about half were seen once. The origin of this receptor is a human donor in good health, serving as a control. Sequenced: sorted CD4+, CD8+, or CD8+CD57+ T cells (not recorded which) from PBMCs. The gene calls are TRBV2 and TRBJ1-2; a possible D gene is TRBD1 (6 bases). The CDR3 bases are TGTGCCAGCAGAGACAGGAACTATGGCTACACCTTC. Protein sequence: CASRDRNYGYTF.